The T cell receptor beta chain described here comes from a study of cytomegalovirus exposure and HLA in healthy donors listed by TCRdb under 2017. About the study as a whole: According to a later analysis, the 120 or so validation repertoires were produced on the same platform as the approximately 610 repertoires of the first cohort. The study aimed to test whether cataloging public T cell receptors could reveal signatures of past pathogen exposure. In addition to the first cohort of roughly 670 subjects, a separate validation cohort of over 90 different subjects was used. The study combined high-throughput TCR immunosequencing, statistical association of individual TCRs with disease status, and machine learning to predict cytomegalovirus infection status. The research as a whole found: Most TCR sequences were seen in very few donors, while some public TCRs were found in many individuals. Cytomegalovirus status was reported to be diagnosed by the classifier with high specificity and sensitivity in both the original and validation cohorts. The validation cohort had no HLA typing available for a later analysis, so co-occurrence within that cohort was assessed over all 120 repertoires. Subsequent analysis determined that TCRs grouped into clusters in the first cohort also showed a tendency toward co-occurrence across the approximately 110 validation repertoires, and approximately 94% of cluster scores exceeded 0. In vitro tests confirmed that a few of the cytomegalovirus-associated TCR beta chains recognize cytomegalovirus antigens. It was suggested by the authors that the approach could potentially be generalized to other disease states and immunological phenotypes. The study gave a list of over 150 TCR beta chains associated with cytomegalovirus.

Receptors were amplified or captured by the immunoSEQ multiplex PCR assay. On the authors' methods: A statistical classification framework was built for diagnosing cytomegalovirus status from the catalog of TCR beta chain sequences. TCRdb re-hosts the immuneACCESS table, in-frame sequences only. Its copies lack some clones; in the studies checked, an unresolved V gene accounts for under half of them, and the cause for the rest is not known. V and J calls and clone size are those listed in that table; D and trimming were worked out from the DNA. Here the sample has 160,000 or so clones; around nine tenths occur a single time. 2.5% to 3% of the sample rests with the top ten. Donors formed part of the validation cohort, which comprised about 130 subjects and was distinct from the first cohort of 670 or so subjects. On this clone itself: There is no known antigen for this receptor. Per-base qualities were not stored, and no clone one base away is much larger.

The junction carries 9 bases between V and J, which are trimmed by 0 bases and 7 bases respectively. The CDR3 holds 13 amino acids from the cysteine to the phenylalanine. Only CDR3 DNA is held: 39 bases, read in frame from base 1. CDR1 PRHDT and CDR2 FYEKMQ are derived from the germline V gene (reference sequence). This clonotype was obtained from a man between 18 and 29 years old in good health and CMV-seronegative. This chain is built from TRBV13 and TRBJ1-2, with no reliable assignment of the D segment. Source material: PBMCs. The DNA reads TGTGCCAGCAGCTTAGGATCCTCAGGTGGCTACACCTTC. It is translated as CASSLGSSGGYTF. When the CDR3 is completed using the reference TRBV13 and TRBJ1-2 genes on either side, the full variable domain is AAGVIQSPRHLIKEKRETATLKCYPIPRHDTVYWYQQGPGQDPQFLISFYEKMQSDKGSIPDRFSAQQFSDYHSELNMSSLELGDSALYFCASSLGSSGGYTFGSGTRLTVV.